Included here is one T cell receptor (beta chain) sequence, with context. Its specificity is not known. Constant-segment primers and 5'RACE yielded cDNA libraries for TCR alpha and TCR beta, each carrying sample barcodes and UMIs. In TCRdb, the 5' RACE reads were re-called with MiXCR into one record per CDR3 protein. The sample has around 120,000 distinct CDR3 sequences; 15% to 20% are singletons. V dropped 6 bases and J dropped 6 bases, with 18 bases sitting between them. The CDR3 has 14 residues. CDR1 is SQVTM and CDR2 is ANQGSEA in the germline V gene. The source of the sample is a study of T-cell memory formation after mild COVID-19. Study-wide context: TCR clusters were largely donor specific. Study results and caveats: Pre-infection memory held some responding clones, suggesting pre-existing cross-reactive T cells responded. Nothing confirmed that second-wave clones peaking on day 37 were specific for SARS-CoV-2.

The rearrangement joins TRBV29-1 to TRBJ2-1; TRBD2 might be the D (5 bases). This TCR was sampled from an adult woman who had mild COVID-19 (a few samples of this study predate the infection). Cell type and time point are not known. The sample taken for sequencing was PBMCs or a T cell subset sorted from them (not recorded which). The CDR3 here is CSVETGMWGNEQFF. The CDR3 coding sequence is TGCAGCGTCGAAACCGGGATGTGGGGCAATGAGCAGTTCTTC.